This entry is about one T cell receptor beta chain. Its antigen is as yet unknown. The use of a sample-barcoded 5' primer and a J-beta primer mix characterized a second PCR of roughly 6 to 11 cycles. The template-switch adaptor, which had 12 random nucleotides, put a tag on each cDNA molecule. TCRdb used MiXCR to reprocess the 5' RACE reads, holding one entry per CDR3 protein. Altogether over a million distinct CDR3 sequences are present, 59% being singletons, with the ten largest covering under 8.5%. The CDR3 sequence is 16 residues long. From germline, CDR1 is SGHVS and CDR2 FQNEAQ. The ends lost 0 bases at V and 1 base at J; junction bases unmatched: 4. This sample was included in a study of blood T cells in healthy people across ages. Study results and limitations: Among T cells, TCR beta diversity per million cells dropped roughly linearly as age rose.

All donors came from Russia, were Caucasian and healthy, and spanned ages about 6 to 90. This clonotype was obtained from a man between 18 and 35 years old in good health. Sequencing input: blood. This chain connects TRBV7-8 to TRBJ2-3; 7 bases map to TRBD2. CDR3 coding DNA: TGTGCCAGCAGCTTAGCCCCAGCGGGACGCACAGATACGCAGTATTTT. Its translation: CASSLAPAGRTDTQYF.